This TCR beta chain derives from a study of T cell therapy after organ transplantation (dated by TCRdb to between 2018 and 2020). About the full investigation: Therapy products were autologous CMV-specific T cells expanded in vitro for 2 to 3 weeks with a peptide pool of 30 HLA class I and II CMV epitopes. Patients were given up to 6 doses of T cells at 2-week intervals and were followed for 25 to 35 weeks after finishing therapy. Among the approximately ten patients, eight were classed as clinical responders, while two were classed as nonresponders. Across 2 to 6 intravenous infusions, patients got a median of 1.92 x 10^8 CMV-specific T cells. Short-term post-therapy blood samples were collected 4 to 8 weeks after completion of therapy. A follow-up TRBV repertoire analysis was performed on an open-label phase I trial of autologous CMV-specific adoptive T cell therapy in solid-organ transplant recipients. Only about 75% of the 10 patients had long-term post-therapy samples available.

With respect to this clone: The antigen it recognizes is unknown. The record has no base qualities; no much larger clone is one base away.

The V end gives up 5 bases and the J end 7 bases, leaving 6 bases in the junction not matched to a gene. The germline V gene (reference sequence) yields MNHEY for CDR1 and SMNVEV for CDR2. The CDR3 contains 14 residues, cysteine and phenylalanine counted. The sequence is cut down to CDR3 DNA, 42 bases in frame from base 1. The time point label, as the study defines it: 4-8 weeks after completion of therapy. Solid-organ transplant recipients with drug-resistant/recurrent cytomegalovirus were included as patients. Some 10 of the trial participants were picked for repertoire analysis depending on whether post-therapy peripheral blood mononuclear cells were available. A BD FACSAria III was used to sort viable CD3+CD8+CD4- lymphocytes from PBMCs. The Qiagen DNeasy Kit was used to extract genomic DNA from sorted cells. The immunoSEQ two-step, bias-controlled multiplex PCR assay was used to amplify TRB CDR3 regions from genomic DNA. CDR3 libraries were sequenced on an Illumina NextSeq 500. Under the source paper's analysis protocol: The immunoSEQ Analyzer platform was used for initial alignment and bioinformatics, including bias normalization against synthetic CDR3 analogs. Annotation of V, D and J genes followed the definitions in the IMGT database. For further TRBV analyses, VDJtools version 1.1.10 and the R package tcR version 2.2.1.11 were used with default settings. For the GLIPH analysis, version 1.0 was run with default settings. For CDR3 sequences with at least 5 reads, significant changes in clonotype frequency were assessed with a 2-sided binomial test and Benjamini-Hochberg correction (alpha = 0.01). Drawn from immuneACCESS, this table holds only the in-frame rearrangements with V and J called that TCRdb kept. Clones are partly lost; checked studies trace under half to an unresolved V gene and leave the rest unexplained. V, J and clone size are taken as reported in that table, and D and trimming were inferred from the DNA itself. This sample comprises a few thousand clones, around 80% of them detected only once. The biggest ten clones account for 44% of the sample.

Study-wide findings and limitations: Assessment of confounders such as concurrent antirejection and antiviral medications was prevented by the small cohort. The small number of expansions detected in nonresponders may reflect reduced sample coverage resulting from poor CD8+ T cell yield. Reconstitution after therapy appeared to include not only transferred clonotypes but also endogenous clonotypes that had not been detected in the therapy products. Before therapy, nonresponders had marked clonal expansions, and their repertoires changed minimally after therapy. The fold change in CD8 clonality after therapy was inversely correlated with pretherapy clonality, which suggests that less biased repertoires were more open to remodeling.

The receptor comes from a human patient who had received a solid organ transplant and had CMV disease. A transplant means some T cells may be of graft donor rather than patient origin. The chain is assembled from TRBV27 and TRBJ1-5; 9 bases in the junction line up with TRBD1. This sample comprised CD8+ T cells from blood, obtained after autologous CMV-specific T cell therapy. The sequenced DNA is TGTGCCAGCAGTCGGACAGGGGATTACCAGCCCCAGCATTTT. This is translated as CASSRTGDYQPQHF.